The sequence of this T cell receptor beta chain was determined in a study of beta chain features in type 1 diabetes. Study in general: Summed over all samples, the examined sorted cells came to roughly 110,000,000.

The length of the CDR3 is 15 residues. CDR1 is SGHDN, CDR2 FVKESK, per germline. With V trimmed by 4 bases and J by 8 bases, 5 bases remained unmatched. Markers CD45RO/CCR7/CD25/CD127/CD95/CD27 served to sort CD4+ naive, central memory, regulatory and stem cell-like memory cells. Expressed TCRB transcripts were sequenced because the isolated RNA had all been reverse transcribed beforehand. Here immunoSEQ multiplex PCR was the method, and the copy in TCRdb shows in-frame clones only, minus some. Among 200,000 to 250,000 clones, 7.5% to 10% were seen once, and the ten largest hold under 0.045%. This clone has more than one count but fewer than ten.

This TCR derives from a woman aged 18-30 years in good health. The sample comprised naive CD4+ T cells from blood. This sequence joins TRBV14 and TRBJ2-3; the match to TRBD2 covers 14 bases. CDR3 coding DNA: TGTGCCAGCAGCCGCGGGACTAGCGGGAGAGGTACGCAGTATTTT. Its translation: CASSRGTSGRGTQYF.